Listed below are T cell receptor beta chains from one sample, sequenced in a study of prognosis after radiotherapy for stage I lung cancer. Using its own MiXCR run on the multiplex PCR reads, TCRdb lists one record per CDR3 protein. The sample lists 20,000 to 25,000 distinct CDR3 sequences, approximately 45% seen once, with about 35% in the top ten. This specimen was PBMCs, taken before or after stereotactic body radiation therapy (not recorded which). These receptor sequences come from a donor aged 50 or older with non-small cell lung cancer. Both conserved end residues are part of each CDR3. Each record gives: V gene, CDR3 length, D gene, clone size, J gene, CDR3 DNA, CDR3 protein. A D gene is named only where the DNA matches it firmly. A row's size may be missing; if present it is once, few, many or a size class.

v_gene: TRBV28; len: 11; d_gene: TRBD2; abundance: many; j_gene: TRBJ2-7; CDR3nt: TGTGCCAGCAGCCGGGAGGTGGGGCAGTACTTC; CDR3aa: CASSREVGQYF
v_gene: TRBV5-1; len: 14; d_gene: -; abundance: -; j_gene: TRBJ2-2; CDR3nt: TGCGCCAGCAGCTTCTCTCAGGGTTCCGGGGAGCTGTTTTTT; CDR3aa: CASSFSQGSGELFF
v_gene: TRBV6-5; len: 15; d_gene: -; abundance: -; j_gene: TRBJ2-3; CDR3nt: TGTGCCAGCAGTTACTCCTTCTCCCGCACAGATACGCAGTATTTT; CDR3aa: CASSYSFSRTDTQYF
v_gene: TRBV7-2; len: 13; d_gene: -; abundance: many; j_gene: TRBJ2-6; CDR3nt: TGTGCCGGAGGTGACTCTGGGGCCAACGTCCTGACTTTC; CDR3aa: CAGGDSGANVLTF
v_gene: TRBV24-1; len: 15; d_gene: -; abundance: few; j_gene: TRBJ1-2; CDR3nt: TGTGCCACTAGCGTAGGCCCGCCCGCTAACTATGGCTACACCTTC; CDR3aa: CATSVGPPANYGYTF
v_gene: TRBV7-9; len: 15; d_gene: -; abundance: many; j_gene: TRBJ2-2; CDR3nt: TGTGCCAGCAGCTACACGGCGGGTATCACCGGGGAGCTGTTTTTT; CDR3aa: CASSYTAGITGELFF
v_gene: TRBV6-1; len: 14; d_gene: -; abundance: few; j_gene: TRBJ2-1; CDR3nt: TGTGCCAGCAGTCTCTCAGGGGCATACAATGAGCAGTTCTTC; CDR3aa: CASSLSGAYNEQFF
v_gene: TRBV29-1; len: 13; d_gene: -; abundance: many; j_gene: TRBJ1-2; CDR3nt: TGCAGCGTTGAGGAGGGTCAAAACTATGGCTACACCTTC; CDR3aa: CSVEEGQNYGYTF
v_gene: TRBV30; len: 15; d_gene: -; abundance: many; j_gene: TRBJ2-2; CDR3nt: TGTGCCTGGAGTGTACTCGGGGTGAACACCGGGGAGCTGTTTTTT; CDR3aa: CAWSVLGVNTGELFF
v_gene: TRBV10-2; len: 14; d_gene: TRBD1; abundance: many; j_gene: TRBJ2-7; CDR3nt: TGCGCCAGCAGTGGAGGGGGCGCATCGTACGAGCAGTACTTC; CDR3aa: CASSGGGASYEQYF
v_gene: TRBV6-1; len: 13; d_gene: -; abundance: once; j_gene: TRBJ2-7; CDR3nt: TGTGCCAGCAGCCCCCCCCCAGGAAATAAGCAGTACTTC; CDR3aa: CASSPPPGNKQYF
v_gene: TRBV6-2/TRBV6-3; len: 14; d_gene: -; abundance: -; j_gene: TRBJ2-7; CDR3nt: TGTGCCAGCAGTTGGGACCAGACCTCCTACGAGCAGTACTTC; CDR3aa: CASSWDQTSYEQYF
v_gene: TRBV2; len: 12; d_gene: TRBD2; abundance: many; j_gene: TRBJ2-3; CDR3nt: TGTGCCAGCAGCCTTAGCGGGATAACGCAGTATTTT; CDR3aa: CASSLSGITQYF
v_gene: TRBV2; len: 15; d_gene: -; abundance: medium-sized; j_gene: TRBJ2-1; CDR3nt: TGTGCCAGCAGTGATGAGGGGGTAGCCTACAATGAGCAGTTCTTC; CDR3aa: CASSDEGVAYNEQFF
v_gene: TRBV7-2; len: 16; d_gene: TRBD2; abundance: many; j_gene: TRBJ2-2; CDR3nt: TGTGCCAGCAGCTACTCTAGCGGGAGACTGAAGGGGGAGCTGTTTTTT; CDR3aa: CASSYSSGRLKGELFF
v_gene: TRBV20-1; len: 16; d_gene: -; abundance: many; j_gene: TRBJ1-4; CDR3nt: TGCAGTGCTAGTAGGGGAGGGTCCCCACGAGCGGAAAAACTGTTTTTT; CDR3aa: CSASRGGSPRAEKLFF
v_gene: TRBV6-5; len: 17; d_gene: TRBD1; abundance: -; j_gene: TRBJ2-7; CDR3nt: TGTGCCAGCAGTTACCCAAAACTTCCGGGACAGACCTACGAGCAGTACTTC; CDR3aa: CASSYPKLPGQTYEQYF
v_gene: TRBV6-1; len: 14; d_gene: -; abundance: many; j_gene: TRBJ2-4; CDR3nt: TGTGCCAGCACCCCACCGGGACGAACGAACATTCAGTACTTC; CDR3aa: CASTPPGRTNIQYF
v_gene: TRBV2; len: 15; d_gene: -; abundance: many; j_gene: TRBJ1-3; CDR3nt: TGTGCCAGCAGTGATATTACGAGCTCTGGAAACACCATATATTTT; CDR3aa: CASSDITSSGNTIYF
v_gene: TRBV19; len: 14; d_gene: -; abundance: -; j_gene: TRBJ2-3; CDR3nt: TGTGCCAGTAGTAACGGGGGATTCACAGATACGCAGTATTTT; CDR3aa: CASSNGGFTDTQYF
v_gene: TRBV9; len: 16; d_gene: TRBD2; abundance: many; j_gene: TRBJ2-7; CDR3nt: TGTGCCAGCAGCGTAGGGGGGCGGGGGGGTATTTTCGAGCAGTACTTC; CDR3aa: CASSVGGRGGIFEQYF
v_gene: TRBV10-3; len: 14; d_gene: -; abundance: many; j_gene: TRBJ2-1; CDR3nt: TGTGCCATCAGTGAGCCCGAGCTGGGCGGGTCCCAGTTCTTC; CDR3aa: CAISEPELGGSQFF
v_gene: TRBV6-2/TRBV6-3; len: 15; d_gene: -; abundance: -; j_gene: TRBJ1-2; CDR3nt: TGTGCCAGCAGTTACCCCGGGGGCGGACTCTATGGCTACACCTTC; CDR3aa: CASSYPGGGLYGYTF
v_gene: TRBV5-5; len: 15; d_gene: TRBD2; abundance: many; j_gene: TRBJ2-6; CDR3nt: TGTGCCACCGAGACTAGCTTCTCTGGGGCCAACGTCCTGACTTTC; CDR3aa: CATETSFSGANVLTF
v_gene: TRBV28; len: 12; d_gene: -; abundance: -; j_gene: TRBJ2-1; CDR3nt: TGTGCCAGCAAGGGCGGCCAGCATGAGCAGTTCTTC; CDR3aa: CASKGGQHEQFF
v_gene: TRBV28; len: 17; d_gene: TRBD1; abundance: -; j_gene: TRBJ1-2; CDR3nt: TGTGCCAGCAGTTTATTTGGGGGGGCCGACAGGGTAGGCGGCTACACCTTC; CDR3aa: CASSLFGGADRVGGYTF
v_gene: TRBV5-1; len: 15; d_gene: -; abundance: -; j_gene: TRBJ2-2; CDR3nt: TGCGCCAGCAGCCCGCTAGTGGGCGGCACCGGGGAGCTTTTTTTT; CDR3aa: CASSPLVGGTGELFF
v_gene: TRBV7-6; len: 17; d_gene: -; abundance: many; j_gene: TRBJ2-3; CDR3nt: TGTGCCAGCAGCTTAGCCTCAGCCTGGCACCCATTAGATACGCAGTATTTT; CDR3aa: CASSLASAWHPLDTQYF
v_gene: TRBV6-4; len: 14; d_gene: -; abundance: -; j_gene: TRBJ1-5; CDR3nt: TGTGCCAGCAGTTATTGGGAGTCGGATCATCCCCAGCATTTT; CDR3aa: CASSYWESDHPQHF
v_gene: TRBV6-2/TRBV6-3; len: 15; d_gene: TRBD1; abundance: -; j_gene: TRBJ2-7; CDR3nt: TGTGCCAGCATTGAATCGGGGACAGGGGGCTACGAGCAGTACTTC; CDR3aa: CASIESGTGGYEQYF